This T cell receptor (beta chain) derives from a study of T cell responses to AZD1222 COVID-19 vaccine. General study points: Clonal diversity was possibly underestimated, and white British individuals and females predominated among donors.

The repertoire was sequenced with immunoSEQ multiplex PCR; TCRdb's copy has only in-frame clones and lacks some. Of 110,000 or so clones listed, around 89% are singletons. Remarks on this clone: Its antigen is not known.

CDR1 is SGHVS, CDR2 FNYEAQ, per germline. V lost 1 base to trimming and J lost 7 bases, with 19 bases between them. This CDR3 is 16 amino acids long. The receptor was isolated from an adult in good health. The rearrangement links TRBV7-6 to TRBJ1-1; the D gene is possibly TRBD1 (5 bases). The sample in question was peripheral blood, obtained on day 0 of AZD1222 vaccination. As DNA, the CDR3 is TGTGCCAGCAGCTTAGAACCCGCCGGGGGTGGTGGTGAAGCTTTCTTT. Translated, it gives CASSLEPAGGGGEAFF.